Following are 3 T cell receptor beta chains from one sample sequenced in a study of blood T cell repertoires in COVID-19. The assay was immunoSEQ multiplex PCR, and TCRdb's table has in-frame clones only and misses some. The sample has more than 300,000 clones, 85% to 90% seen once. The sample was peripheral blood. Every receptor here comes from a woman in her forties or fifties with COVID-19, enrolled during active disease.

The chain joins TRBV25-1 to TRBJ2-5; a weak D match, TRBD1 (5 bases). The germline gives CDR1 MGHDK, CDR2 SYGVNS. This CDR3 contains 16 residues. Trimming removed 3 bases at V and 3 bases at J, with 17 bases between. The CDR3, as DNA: TGTGCCAGCAGTGACCGCCCCCAGGGCACTAAAGAGACCCAGTACTTC. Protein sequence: CASSDRPQGTKETQYF.

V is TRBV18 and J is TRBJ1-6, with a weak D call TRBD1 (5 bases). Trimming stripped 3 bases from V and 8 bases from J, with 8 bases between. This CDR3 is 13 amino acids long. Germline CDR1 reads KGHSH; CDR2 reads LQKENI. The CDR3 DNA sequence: TGTGCCAGCTCACCCAGGGAGGATTCACCCCTCCACTTT. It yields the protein CASSPREDSPLHF.

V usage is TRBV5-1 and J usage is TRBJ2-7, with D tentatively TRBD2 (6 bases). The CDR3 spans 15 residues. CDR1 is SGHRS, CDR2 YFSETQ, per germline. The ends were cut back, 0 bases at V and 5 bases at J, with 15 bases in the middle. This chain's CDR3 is CASSLAGDFTDEQYF. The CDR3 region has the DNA TGCGCCAGCAGCTTGGCTGGGGACTTCACTGACGAGCAGTACTTC.